Below, 29 T cell receptor beta chains from the same sample are listed, as sequenced in a study of a mutant IDH1 vaccine in newly diagnosed glioma. TCRdb's table, derived via immunoSEQ multiplex PCR, lists solely in-frame clones and lacks some. Found here are around 35,000 clones, roughly 80% of them singletons; the top ten hold 20% to 25%. Time point indicated: week 5, during vaccination. Topical imiquimod accompanied each vaccine dose, which consisted of 300 ug of mutant IDH1 20-mer peptide. These TCRs are of unknown antigen specificity. The sample was PBMCs, taken from a glioma patient whose treatment included an IDH1 peptide vaccine. These receptors were collected from a man aged 25-45 years with glioma.

The rearrangement uses TRBV7-9 and TRBJ2-1, with a tentative D call TRBD2 (5 bases). CDR1 is SEHNR and CDR2 is FQNEAQ in the germline V gene (reference sequence). CDR3 length: 15 amino acids. V lost 7 bases and J 7 bases, leaving 20 bases between the germline ends. The CDR3 region is CASTRMGGSVNEQFF. The CDR3 DNA sequence: TGTGCCAGCACCCGAATGGGTGGGAGTGTGAATGAGCAGTTCTTC.

This chain uses TRBV7-9 with TRBJ2-7; TRBD1 agrees at 8 bases. V gave up 5 bases and J gave up 6 bases; unmatched junction bases: 15. CDR3 length equals 16 residues. The germline CDR1 and CDR2 sequences are SEHNR and FQNEAQ (reference sequence). The chain's CDR3 is CASSRRRRQGPSEQYF. CDR3 bases: TGTGCCAGCAGCAGACGCCGGAGACAGGGGCCCTCCGAGCAGTACTTC.

The chain is built from TRBV29-1 and TRBJ2-7; D is uncertain. This CDR3 has 13 amino acids. V lost 1 base and J lost 0, with 7 bases in between. Germline-derived CDR1 and CDR2 are SQVTM and ANQGSEA. The CDR3, as DNA: TGCAGCGTTGAAGGGGGTCCCTCCTACGAGCAGTACTTC. Translating it yields CSVEGGPSYEQYF.

The genes are TRBV28 and TRBJ2-3; D might be TRBD2 (6 bases). The V and J ends lost 6 bases and 2 bases respectively, with 18 bases between them. The CDR3 has 16 amino acids. Germline lookup yields CDR1 MDHEN and CDR2 SYDVKM. The CDR3 DNA reads as TGTGCCAGCAGATCATCTGCGGCGGGGTCCACAGATACGCAGTATTTT. Protein product: CASRSSAAGSTDTQYF.

This chain links TRBV9 with TRBJ2-1; 10 nucleotides line up with TRBD2. V shed 3 bases and J 15 bases; nucleotides not matched to a gene: 9. Germline V gene data show CDR1 as SGDLS and CDR2 as YYNGEE. The CDR3 is made up of 13 amino acids. The CDR3 region is CASSALTSGALFF. The CDR3 DNA sequence: TGTGCCAGCAGCGCGCTAACTAGCGGGGCCCTGTTCTTC.

The CDR3: CASSDRAGANVLTF. The CDR3 DNA reads as TGTGCCAGCAGTGACAGGGCGGGGGCCAACGTCCTGACTTTC. The V call is TRBV6-4, the J call TRBJ2-6; D is ambiguous. This CDR3 contains 14 residues. Trimming left V 2 bases short and J 4 bases short, with 6 bases between. CDR1 MRHNA and CDR2 SNTAGT come from the germline V gene.

The rearrangement uses TRBV25-1 and TRBJ1-2, with D perhaps matching TRBD1 (5 bases). V lost 4 bases and J 1 base, leaving 13 bases between the germline ends. The CDR3 spans 15 residues. CDR1 is MGHDK and CDR2 is SYGVNS in the germline V gene. CDR3 sequence (DNA): TGTGCCAGCAGTGCCCAGGGACGTTTTAACTATGGCTACACCTTC. Translated: CASSAQGRFNYGYTF.

J is TRBJ2-1 and V is TRBV27; D may match TRBD1 or TRBD2 (7 bases each). The CDR3 is 15 amino acids. V lost 5 bases to trimming and J lost 7 bases, with 18 bases between them. CDR1 MNHEY and CDR2 SMNVEV come from the germline V gene (reference sequence). In nucleotides, the CDR3 is TGTGCCAGCAGTCCAGCGGGACAGAGAGGGAATGAGCAGTTCTTC. Its translation: CASSPAGQRGNEQFF.

V is TRBV19 and J is TRBJ1-6; weak D call: TRBD1 (5 bases). Per the germline V gene, CDR1 is LNHDA and CDR2 is SQIVND (reference sequence). This CDR3 has 13 residues. Deletions cut 8 bases from V and 9 bases from J, with 14 bases between. CDR3 in amino acids: CASREGPSSPLHF. CDR3 nucleotide sequence: TGTGCCAGTCGAGAGGGGCCTAGTTCACCCCTCCACTTT.

The chain uses TRBV7-2 and TRBJ1-1; 7 bases align to TRBD1. Germline CDR1 is SGHTA and CDR2 is FQGNSA. The junction had 8 bases not matched to a gene; V was cut back by 7 bases and J by 3 bases. The length of the CDR3 is 14 residues. The CDR3 DNA sequence: TGTGCCAGCAACCAAGGGGGCGCAGACACTGAAGCTTTCTTT. Translation gives CASNQGGADTEAFF.

This rearrangement joins TRBV5-4 to TRBJ1-2; maybe TRBD1 (5 bases). The V end lost 4 bases, the J end lost 5 bases, and 15 bases lay between the germline ends. Germline lookup yields CDR1 SGHNT and CDR2 YYREEE (reference sequence). The CDR3 length is 14 residues. CDR3 bases: TGTGCCAGCAGCCCGCGGGGGGTTAGTTATGGCTACACCTTC. This translates into CASSPRGVSYGYTF. Supplemented by reference TRBV5-4 and TRBJ1-2, the full variable domain reads ETGVTQSPTHLIKTRGQQVTLRCSSQSGHNTVSWYQQALGQGPQFIFQYYREEENGRGNFPPRFSGLQFPNYSSELNVNALELDDSALYLCASSPRGVSYGYTFGSGTRLTVV.

V is TRBV6-5 and J is TRBJ2-3; 7 bases fit TRBD2. Trimming removed 2 bases from V and 4 bases from J; junction bases left unmatched: 6. The germline V gene has CDR1 MNHEY and CDR2 SVGAGI. The CDR3 has 15 residues. The CDR3 loop reads CASSYGGGLADTQYF. The CDR3 coding sequence is TGTGCCAGCAGTTACGGGGGGGGATTAGCAGATACGCAGTATTTT.

The table lists this clone with a few counts. V usage is TRBV6-1 and J usage is TRBJ1-5; D perhaps matches TRBD1 (6 bases). Germline-derived CDR1 and CDR2 are MNHNS and SASEGT. Trimming took off 4 bases at V and 3 bases at J, with 16 bases between the two ends. This CDR3 region has 16 residues. CDR3: CASSVWTAPNNQPQHF. CDR3 nucleotides: TGTGCCAGCAGTGTATGGACAGCACCTAACAATCAGCCCCAGCATTTT.

The chain combines TRBV7-3 with TRBJ2-7; 11 bases fit TRBD1. J was trimmed by 2 bases and V by 5 bases; bases with no gene match: 5. The germline V gene has CDR1 SGHTA and CDR2 FQGTGA. The CDR3 sequence is 15 residues long. The CDR3 spells CASSPGQGEAYEQYF. The CDR3, as DNA: TGTGCCAGCAGCCCGGGACAGGGGGAAGCCTACGAGCAGTACTTC.

V is TRBV30 and J is TRBJ2-2; D is ambiguous. Germline V gene data show CDR1 as GTSNPN and CDR2 as SVGIG (reference sequence). The V gene lost 5 bases and the J gene lost 5 bases, with 3 bases spanning the gap. The CDR3 loop spans 10 amino acids. CDR3 nucleotide sequence: TGTGCCTGGGGTACCGGGGAGCTGTTTTTT. Protein: CAWGTGELFF. Combining the CDR3 with reference TRBV30 and TRBJ2-2 gives the whole variable domain SQTIHQWPATLVQPVGSPLSLECTVEGTSNPNLYWYRQAAGRGLQLLFYSVGIGQISSEVPQNLSASRPQDRQFILSSKKLLLSDSGFYLCAWGTGELFFGEGSRLTVL.

The CDR3 reads CASSLGDRVYEQYF. CDR3 DNA sequence: TGCGCCAGCAGCTTGGGAGACAGGGTCTACGAGCAGTACTTC. J is TRBJ2-7 and V is TRBV5-1, with 7 nucleotides matching TRBD1. The CDR3 is made up of 14 amino acids. Germline V gene sequence: CDR1 SGHRS, CDR2 YFSETQ. V lost 0 bases, J lost 3 bases, and 3 bases stayed unmatched.

This chain connects TRBV9 to TRBJ2-7, with TRBD2 identical over 12 bases. The CDR3 consists of 15 residues. Germline V gene sequence: CDR1 SGDLS, CDR2 YYNGEE. The junction had 3 bases not matched to a gene; V was cut back by 3 bases and J by 2 bases. The CDR3 here is CASSEGLAGAYEQYF. As DNA, the CDR3 is TGTGCCAGCAGCGAGGGACTAGCGGGTGCCTACGAGCAGTACTTC. The variable domain in full, completed from reference TRBV9 and TRBJ2-7, reads DSGVTQTPKHLITATGQRVTLRCSPRSGDLSVYWYQQSLDQGLQFLIQYYNGEERAKGNILERFSAQQFPDLHSELNLSSLELGDSALYFCASSEGLAGAYEQYFGPGTRLTVT.

The CDR3 loop reads CASSGELQAFTEAFF. For the CDR3, the DNA is TGTGCCAGCAGCGGAGAATTACAGGCATTCACTGAAGCTTTCTTT. The chain uses TRBV9 and TRBJ1-1; tentatively, D is TRBD1 (5 bases). This CDR3 region has 15 residues. The V end was cut by 3 bases, the J end by 4 bases, with 16 bases between. Germline CDR1 and CDR2: SGDLS and YYNGEE.

The chain has TRBV10-1 and TRBJ2-1, with 9 bases that match TRBD1. J was trimmed by 4 bases and V by 2 bases; bases with no gene match: 9. CDR1 is WNHNN, CDR2 SYGVQD, per germline (reference sequence). This CDR3 contains 17 residues. The chain's CDR3 is CASSERRGQGVYNEQFF. CDR3 DNA sequence: TGCGCCAGCAGTGAGAGGAGGGGACAGGGAGTATACAATGAGCAGTTCTTC.

J is TRBJ2-7 and V is TRBV4-1; 9 bases are shared with TRBD2. Trimming removed 0 bases from V and 4 bases from J; junction bases left unmatched: 4. The germline V gene has CDR1 MGHRA and CDR2 YSYEKL. The CDR3 has 15 amino acids. The chain's CDR3 is CASSQETSGAYEQYF. CDR3 coding DNA: TGCGCCAGCAGCCAAGAGACTAGCGGAGCATACGAGCAGTACTTC.

CDR3 DNA sequence: TGTGCCAGCAGCGTCGCTCAGGGTGGGAGTTCACCCCTCCACTTT. It codes for CASSVAQGGSSPLHF. The chain is built from TRBV5-4 and TRBJ1-6; D is possibly TRBD1 (5 bases). The V and J ends lost 4 bases and 9 bases respectively, with 17 bases between them. Germline V CDR1 and CDR2: SGHNT, YYREEE (reference sequence). The CDR3 is made up of 15 amino acids.

The rearrangement uses TRBV5-6 and TRBJ1-2, with TRBD1 matching 8 bases. Trimming at V came to 2 bases and at J to 5 bases, leaving 2 bases not matched to a gene. The CDR3 has 13 amino acids. Germline assignment: CDR1 SGHDT and CDR2 YYEEEE. CDR3 nucleotide sequence: TGTGCCAGCAGCTTTGGACAGGGTTATGGCTACACCTTC. This gives the protein CASSFGQGYGYTF.

The gene calls are TRBV7-2 and TRBJ1-2; D possibly corresponds to TRBD1 (5 bases). The ends were cut back, 5 bases at V and 4 bases at J, with 20 bases in the middle. The V gene's germline CDR1 is SGHTA and CDR2 FQGNSA. This CDR3 region has 16 residues. This CDR3 is CASSPGTAEVVYGYTF. For the CDR3, the DNA is TGTGCCAGCAGCCCCGGGACCGCGGAGGTGGTCTATGGCTACACCTTC.

This clone appeared a few times. The CDR3 sequence: CASSPQGRVDQPQHF. Here the CDR3 DNA reads TGCGCCAGCAGCCCACAGGGGAGGGTGGATCAGCCCCAGCATTTT. The chain combines TRBV5-1 with TRBJ1-5, with 7 bases identical to TRBD1. This CDR3 comprises 15 residues. V dropped 4 bases and J dropped 5; count of bases not matched to a gene: 9. CDR1 and CDR2 from the germline V gene are SGHRS and YFSETQ. The full variable domain, in which reference TRBV5-1 and TRBJ1-5 provide the parts outside the CDR3, is KAGVTQTPRYLIKTRGQQVTLSCSPISGHRSVSWYQQTPGQGLQFLFEYFSETQRNKGNFPGRFSGRQFSNSRSEMNVSTLELGDSALYLCASSPQGRVDQPQHFGDGTRLSIL.

The chain employs TRBV7-2 and TRBJ1-1; possible D gene TRBD1, 6 bases. V was cut by 1 base and J by 4 bases, with 10 bases left in between. The germline gives CDR1 SGHTA, CDR2 FQGNSA. CDR3 length: 14 residues. The CDR3 spells CASSLGGLGTEAFF. Here the CDR3 DNA reads TGTGCCAGCAGCTTAGGGGGGCTGGGCACTGAAGCTTTCTTT.

This chain connects TRBV27 to TRBJ2-3; 10 bases map to TRBD2. V dropped 8 bases and J dropped 4; count of bases not matched to a gene: 9. Looked up from germline, CDR1 is MNHEY and CDR2 is SMNVEV (reference sequence). This CDR3 is built from 15 residues. DNA of the CDR3: TGTGCCAGCGTGCTAGCGGGAGTTGTTGCAGATACGCAGTATTTT. This codes for CASVLAGVVADTQYF.

This clone showed up just once. The chain joins TRBV11-3 to TRBJ1-1; D may be TRBD1 (5 bases). V lost 2 bases to trimming and J lost 4 bases, with 11 bases between them. The CDR3 sequence is 14 residues long. CDR1 is SGHNT, CDR2 YENEEA, per germline. CDR3 amino acids: CASSLSRASTEAFF. CDR3 in DNA: TGTGCCAGCAGCTTAAGCAGGGCATCCACTGAAGCTTTCTTT.

The V and J genes are TRBV27 and TRBJ1-2; no clear D gene. The germline V gene encodes CDR1 MNHEY and CDR2 SMNVEV (reference sequence). V was trimmed by 0 bases and J by 4 bases, leaving 6 bases between them. This CDR3 is built from 13 residues. The CDR3 region is CASSLSRSYGYTF. The CDR3, as DNA: TGTGCCAGCAGTTTATCCAGGAGCTATGGCTACACCTTC.

The rearrangement links TRBV9 to TRBJ1-6; D remains ambiguous. The ends were cut back, 0 bases at V and 0 bases at J, with 10 bases in the middle. Germline CDR1 reads SGDLS; CDR2 reads YYNGEE. The CDR3 has 17 amino acids. CDR3 in DNA: TGTGCCAGCAGCGTAGTGCCAGAGAGCTCCTATAATTCACCCCTCCACTTT. It codes for CASSVVPESSYNSPLHF.